A selection of T cell receptor beta chains follows, all from one sample in a study of blood T cell repertoires in COVID-19. Sequencing was performed with immunoSEQ multiplex PCR; in TCRdb, only in-frame clones are kept and a portion is missing. The sample consists of 150,000 to 200,000 clones, about 86% of them appearing once. The sequenced sample was peripheral blood. The source of these receptors is a woman older than 75 with acute or convalescent COVID-19. The CDR3 runs from the conserved cysteine through the conserved F or W. Fields, in order: J gene, clone size, V gene, D gene, CDR3 protein, CDR3 DNA. A D gene is named only where the DNA matches it firmly. Size is omitted from some rows. Given values are once, few, many or a class for expanded clones.

TRBJ2-5 | . | TRBV5-4 | TRBD1 | CASTRTGDKTQYF | TGTGCCAGCACCCGGACAGGGGATAAGACCCAGTACTTC
TRBJ1-1 | . | TRBV3-1/TRBV3-2 | . | CASSQSGGVMNTEAFF | TGTGCCAGCAGCCAAAGTGGTGGAGTCATGAACACTGAAGCTTTCTTT
TRBJ1-6 | few | TRBV21-1 | . | CASPRGYPLHF | TGTGCCAGCCCCCGGGGGTACCCCCTCCACTTT
TRBJ2-5 | . | TRBV7-6 | TRBD2 | CASSLGGSRWYETQYF | TGTGCCAGCAGCTTAGGCGGGAGTCGTTGGTACGAGACCCAGTACTTC
TRBJ2-4 | . | TRBV5-1 | . | CASTRDLGRGLAKNIQYF | TGCGCCAGCACGAGGGATTTAGGAAGAGGGCTAGCCAAAAACATTCAGTACTTC
TRBJ1-2 | . | TRBV6-5 | . | CASFRGMRGYTF | TGTGCCAGCTTTAGGGGGATGAGGGGCTACACCTTC
TRBJ2-2 | . | TRBV2 | . | CASNRVGAGELFF | TGTGCCAGCAACAGGGTTGGTGCCGGGGAGCTGTTTTTT
TRBJ2-1 | . | TRBV7-2 | TRBD2 | CASSFWTSGNEQFF | TGTGCCAGCAGCTTTTGGACTAGCGGGAATGAGCAGTTCTTC
TRBJ2-1 | . | TRBV5-1 | . | CASSLTTGTNIYNEQFF | TGCGCCAGCAGCTTGACCACCGGGACAAACATCTACAATGAGCAGTTCTTC
TRBJ1-6 | few | TRBV3-1/TRBV3-2 | . | CASSQDKGISPLHF | TGTGCCAGCAGCCAAGATAAGGGGATTTCACCCCTCCACTTT
TRBJ2-1 | . | TRBV6-4 | TRBD2 | CASSSLWGGNEQFF | TGTGCCAGCAGTTCCCTGTGGGGGGGTAATGAGCAGTTCTTC
TRBJ2-7 | . | TRBV9 | TRBD1 | CASSVATSGQGIGEQYF | TGTGCCAGCAGCGTAGCTACTTCGGGACAGGGGATCGGGGAGCAGTACTTC
TRBJ2-3 | . | TRBV30 | TRBD2 | CAWRASGGPVTDTQYF | TGTGCCTGGAGGGCTAGCGGGGGGCCGGTCACAGATACGCAGTATTTT
TRBJ1-2 | once | TRBV27 | TRBD1 | CASSIMTGEGYTF | TGTGCCAGCAGTATAATGACAGGGGAAGGCTACACCTTC
TRBJ1-3 | few | TRBV2 | . | CAGGKGLGSGNTIYF | TGTGCCGGTGGAAAGGGGTTAGGATCTGGAAACACCATATATTTT
TRBJ2-3 | . | TRBV7-9 | TRBD2 | CASSLLAGVLSSTDTQYF | TGTGCCAGCAGCCTACTAGCGGGAGTTCTATCTAGCACAGATACGCAGTATTTT
TRBJ2-1 | few | TRBV11-2 | . | CASGLSRNEQFF | TGTGCCAGCGGACTTAGTCGAAATGAGCAGTTCTTC
TRBJ2-7 | . | TRBV9 | . | CASSVGGPGPPYEQYF | TGTGCCAGCAGCGTAGGGGGGCCGGGACCGCCCTACGAGCAGTACTTC
TRBJ1-4 | once | TRBV6-6 | . | CASSYSSGPFNEKLFF | TGTGCCAGCAGTTACTCGTCAGGGCCTTTTAATGAAAAACTGTTTTTT
TRBJ1-5 | once | TRBV19 | . | CASSRGANQPQHF | TGTGCCAGTTCCCGGGGGGCGAATCAGCCCCAGCATTTT
TRBJ1-6 | . | TRBV4-1 | . | CASSQDPKSSYNSPLHF | TGCGCCAGCAGCCAAGATCCCAAATCCAGCTATAATTCACCCCTCCACTTT
TRBJ1-5 | . | TRBV11-2 | . | CASSLNPGGDQPQHF | TGTGCCAGCAGCTTAAATCCCGGGGGTGATCAGCCCCAGCATTTT
TRBJ2-6 | . | TRBV15 | TRBD1 | CATSRDFGDSPSGANVLTF | TGTGCCACCAGCAGAGATTTTGGGGACAGCCCCTCTGGGGCCAACGTCCTGACTTTC
TRBJ1-1 | . | TRBV11-1 | . | CASRFAGGLEAFF | TGTGCCAGCAGATTTGCGGGGGGGCTAGAAGCTTTCTTT
TRBJ1-5 | many | TRBV2 | . | CASSEWAGNQPQHF | TGTGCCAGCAGTGAGTGGGCAGGCAATCAGCCCCAGCATTTT